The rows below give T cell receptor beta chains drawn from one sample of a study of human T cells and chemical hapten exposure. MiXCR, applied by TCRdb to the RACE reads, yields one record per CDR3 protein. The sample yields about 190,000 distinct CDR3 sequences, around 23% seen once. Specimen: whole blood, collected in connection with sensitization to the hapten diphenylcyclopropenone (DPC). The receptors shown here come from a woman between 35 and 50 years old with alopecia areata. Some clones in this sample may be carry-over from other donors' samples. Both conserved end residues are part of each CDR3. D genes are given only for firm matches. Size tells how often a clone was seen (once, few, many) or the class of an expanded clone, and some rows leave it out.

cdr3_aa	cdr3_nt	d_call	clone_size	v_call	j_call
CASSMRSAGWSTDTQYF	TGTGCCAGTAGTATGAGATCTGCAGGGTGGAGCACAGATACGCAGTATTTT	-	-	TRBV19	TRBJ2-3
CASSSLGLAGGPSETQYF	TGTGCCAGCAGCTCCCTCGGCCTAGCGGGAGGGCCATCGGAGACCCAGTACTTC	TRBD2	once	TRBV13	TRBJ2-5
CASSYPGQFYEQYF	TGTGCCAGCAGTTACCCCGGACAGTTCTACGAGCAGTACTTC	-	-	TRBV6-2/TRBV6-3	TRBJ2-7
CASSQVAGARDEQFF	TGTGCCAGCAGCCAAGTAGCGGGGGCTCGGGATGAGCAGTTCTTC	TRBD2	many	TRBV3-1	TRBJ2-1
CASSPNAGESYEQYF	TGCGCCAGCAGCCCCAATGCTGGGGAGTCCTACGAGCAGTACTTC	-	few	TRBV4-3	TRBJ2-7
CASSQEGSGKLFF	TGCGCCAGCAGCCAAGAAGGCTCTGGAAAACTGTTTTTT	-	few	TRBV4-3	TRBJ1-4
CASSDQPQPQHF	TGTGCCAGCAGTGATCAACCTCAGCCCCAGCATTTT	-	few	TRBV2	TRBJ1-5
CASTRTGKEQYF	TGTGCCAGCACCCGCACGGGCAAAGAGCAGTACTTC	-	few	TRBV28	TRBJ2-7
CASSPQLEGDRQPQHF	TGTGCCAGCAGCCCCCAACTGGAGGGGGATCGGCAGCCCCAGCATTTT	-	few	TRBV6-2/TRBV6-3	TRBJ1-5
CASSGNIGLSNTGELFF	TGTGCCAGCAGCGGGAACATAGGTCTCTCGAACACCGGGGAGCTGTTTTTT	-	few	TRBV9	TRBJ2-2
CASSHTGTGNTGELFF	TGTGCCAGCAGCCATACCGGGACAGGGAACACCGGGGAGCTGTTTTTT	TRBD1	-	TRBV4-2	TRBJ2-2
CASSPPPGRNIQYF	TGTGCCAGCAGTCCCCCCCCGGGAAGGAACATTCAGTACTTC	-	few	TRBV12-3/TRBV12-4	TRBJ2-4
CAWRGLANEQFF	TGTGCCTGGAGAGGACTAGCCAATGAGCAGTTCTTC	TRBD2	many	TRBV30	TRBJ2-1
CASSLWRVLTDTQYF	TGTGCCAGCAGCTTGTGGCGAGTTTTGACAGATACGCAGTATTTT	-	-	TRBV7-2	TRBJ2-3
CASNPRAGSYEQYF	TGTGCCAGCAACCCAAGGGCGGGCTCCTACGAGCAGTACTTC	-	-	TRBV27	TRBJ2-7
CASSLGKGAYEQYF	TGTGCTAGCAGCTTAGGAAAGGGGGCCTACGAGCAGTACTTC	-	few	TRBV7-7	TRBJ2-7
CASSLNIQQPQHF	TGCGCCAGCAGCCTGAACATACAACAGCCCCAGCATTTT	-	-	TRBV4-3	TRBJ1-5
CAIARDLNQPQHF	TGTGCCATCGCGAGGGACCTAAATCAGCCCCAGCATTTT	-	-	TRBV10-3	TRBJ1-5
CATRGYSNQPQHF	TGTGCCACCAGGGGGTATAGCAATCAGCCCCAGCATTTT	TRBD1	many	TRBV2	TRBJ1-5
CASGLQGLTVPDTQYF	TGTGCCAGCGGGCTCCAGGGCCTTACGGTCCCAGATACGCAGTATTTT	-	few	TRBV6-2/TRBV6-3	TRBJ2-3
CSARREALSKNIQYF	TGCAGTGCTAGAAGGGAGGCTTTGTCCAAAAACATTCAGTACTTC	-	few	TRBV20-1	TRBJ2-4
CASRRSSEDYYNEQFF	TGTGCCAGCAGAAGGTCGAGCGAGGATTACTACAATGAGCAGTTCTTC	-	few	TRBV6-2/TRBV6-3	TRBJ2-1
CASSYSRDKPGLAGQETQYF	TGTGCCAGCAGTTACTCCCGGGACAAACCGGGACTAGCGGGACAAGAGACCCAGTACTTC	TRBD2	-	TRBV6-5	TRBJ2-5
CASSSHRDSYNEQFF	TGTGCCAGCAGTTCCCACCGGGACAGCTACAATGAGCAGTTCTTC	TRBD1	-	TRBV6-2/TRBV6-3	TRBJ2-1
CATREDSQNGYTF	TGTGCCACCAGGGAGGACAGCCAGAATGGCTACACCTTC	-	few	TRBV24-1	TRBJ1-2
CASRTGYTGELFF	TGTGCCAGCAGGACAGGGTACACCGGGGAGCTGTTTTTT	TRBD1	-	TRBV12-3/TRBV12-4	TRBJ2-2
CASSPEGRYQPQHF	TGTGCCAGCAGTCCCGAAGGGAGGTATCAGCCCCAGCATTTT	-	many	TRBV28	TRBJ1-5
CASSLSPGGIPNEQYF	TGCGCCAGCAGCTTAAGTCCAGGGGGGATTCCCAACGAGCAGTACTTC	-	-	TRBV5-1	TRBJ2-7
CASSESTQYF	TGTGCCAGCAGTGAGTCTACCCAGTACTTC	-	-	TRBV2	TRBJ2-5
CASSFVGENQPQHF	TGTGCCAGCAGTTTTGTGGGGGAAAATCAGCCCCAGCATTTT	-	-	TRBV28	TRBJ1-5
CASSLGGTGRYNEQFF	TGTGCCAGCAGTTTGGGGGGGACAGGGCGCTACAATGAGCAGTTCTTC	TRBD1	-	TRBV27	TRBJ2-1
CASSVGANTGELFF	TGTGCCAGCAGCGTAGGCGCGAACACCGGGGAGCTGTTTTTT	-	-	TRBV9	TRBJ2-2
CSARDGRGMETQYF	TGCAGTGCTAGAGATGGACGGGGGATGGAGACCCAGTACTTC	-	-	TRBV20-1	TRBJ2-5
CACQRDRPNGYTF	TGTGCCTGCCAACGAGACAGGCCAAATGGCTACACCTTC	-	few	TRBV30	TRBJ1-2
CASSFSGTGPPQPQHF	TGTGCCAGCAGCTTCTCCGGGACAGGGCCTCCTCAGCCCCAGCATTTT	TRBD1	-	TRBV6-2/TRBV6-3	TRBJ1-5
CASSQDSGQSTQYF	TGTGCCAGCAGCCAAGATTCGGGGCAATCGACCCAGTACTTC	-	-	TRBV4-2	TRBJ2-5
CATKAGELFF	TGTGCCACCAAGGCCGGGGAGCTGTTTTTT	-	many	TRBV24-1	TRBJ2-2